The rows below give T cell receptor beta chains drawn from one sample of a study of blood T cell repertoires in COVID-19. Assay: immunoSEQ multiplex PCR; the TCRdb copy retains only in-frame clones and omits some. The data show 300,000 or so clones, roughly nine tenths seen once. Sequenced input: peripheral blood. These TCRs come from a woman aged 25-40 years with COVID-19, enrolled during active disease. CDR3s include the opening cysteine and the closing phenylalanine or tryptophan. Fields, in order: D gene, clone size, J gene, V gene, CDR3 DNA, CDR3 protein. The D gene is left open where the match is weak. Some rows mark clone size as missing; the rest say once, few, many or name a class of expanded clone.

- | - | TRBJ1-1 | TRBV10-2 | TGCGCCAGCAGGGTCGAACGGTTGAACACTGAAGCTTTCTTT | CASRVERLNTEAFF
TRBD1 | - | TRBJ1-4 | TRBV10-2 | TGCGCCACCAGCCTACAGGGGGGTAATGAAAAACTGTTTTTT | CATSLQGGNEKLFF
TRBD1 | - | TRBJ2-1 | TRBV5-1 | TGCGCCAGCAGCTTACAGGGGGCGTCCTACAATGAGCAGTTCTTC | CASSLQGASYNEQFF
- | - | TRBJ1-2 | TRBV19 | TGTGCCAGTAGTACGGACAGATTGGCCTATGGCTACACCTTC | CASSTDRLAYGYTF
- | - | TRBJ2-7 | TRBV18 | TGTGCCAGCTCAAATGGACAGACCTACGAGCAGTACTTC | CASSNGQTYEQYF
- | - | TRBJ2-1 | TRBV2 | TGTGCCAGCAGTGAGACAACTGCAAGCTCCCCCTCAAGCTCCTACAATGAGCAGTTCTTC | CASSETTASSPSSSYNEQFF
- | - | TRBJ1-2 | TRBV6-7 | TGTGCCCCGAGTAACTATTATAACTATGGCTACACCTTC | CAPSNYYNYGYTF
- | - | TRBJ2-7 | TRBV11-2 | TGTGCCAGCAGCTTAGTTCGGGGATCCTACGAGCAGTACTTC | CASSLVRGSYEQYF
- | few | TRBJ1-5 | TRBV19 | TGTGCCAGTAGTATAAGTGGGGGCTGGCAGCCCCAGCATTTT | CASSISGGWQPQHF
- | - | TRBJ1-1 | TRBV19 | TGTGCCAGTAGTACCCTTACAGCACTGAACACTGAAGCTTTCTTT | CASSTLTALNTEAFF
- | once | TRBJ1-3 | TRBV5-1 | TGCGCCAGCAGCGCTGGGGCGGGAGGAAACACCATATATTTT | CASSAGAGGNTIYF
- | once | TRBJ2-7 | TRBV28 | TGTGCCAGCAGTCAAGACCCTACAGTTGGTCTTCCCGCCTACGAGCAGTACTTC | CASSQDPTVGLPAYEQYF
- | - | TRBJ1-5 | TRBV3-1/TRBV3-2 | TGTGCCAGCAGCCAAGGAGGCACAGGGAGTCAGCCCCAGCATTTT | CASSQGGTGSQPQHF
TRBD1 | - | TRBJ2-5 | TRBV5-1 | TGCGCCAGCAGCTTCACTTACAGGGGCCAAGAGACCCAGTACTTC | CASSFTYRGQETQYF
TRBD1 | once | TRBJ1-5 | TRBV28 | TGTGCCAGCACCCCCATGACAGGGAAGCCGAACAATCAGCCCCAGCATTTT | CASTPMTGKPNNQPQHF
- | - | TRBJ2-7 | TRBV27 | TGTGCCAGCAGAAGTTTGGGATCAGGGCACGAGCAGTACTTC | CASRSLGSGHEQYF
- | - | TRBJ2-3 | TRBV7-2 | TGTGCCAGCAGCACTCTAGCGAGTACGCAGTATTTT | CASSTLASTQYF
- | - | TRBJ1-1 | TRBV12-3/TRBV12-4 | TGTGCCAGCAGTTACGACAGTAAAGCTTTCTTT | CASSYDSKAFF
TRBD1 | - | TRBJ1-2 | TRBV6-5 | TGTGCCAGCACCCCCGGGGGACAGGGATTTGACTACACCTTC | CASTPGGQGFDYTF
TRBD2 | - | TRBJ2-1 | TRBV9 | TGTGCCAGCAGCGGGTTAGCGGGAAAGTGGAATGAGCAGTTCTTC | CASSGLAGKWNEQFF
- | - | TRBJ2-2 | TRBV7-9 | TGTGCCAGCAGCCAAACGTGGGGTCGAGGGACCGGGGAGCTGTTTTTT | CASSQTWGRGTGELFF
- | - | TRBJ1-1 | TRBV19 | TGTGCCAGTAGTATAAGGGCAGGGGAGACTGAAGCTTTCTTT | CASSIRAGETEAFF
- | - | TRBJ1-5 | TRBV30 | TGTGCCTGGAGTTCAGGGGCCGATCAGCCCCAGCATTTT | CAWSSGADQPQHF
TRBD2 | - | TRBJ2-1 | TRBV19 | TGTGCCAGTAGTATAGAAGGGACTAGCGGGAGAACTGAGCAGTTCTTC | CASSIEGTSGRTEQFF
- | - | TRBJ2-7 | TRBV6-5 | TGTGCCAGCAGTTACTCGTTCAGGGGCCACGAGCAGTACTTC | CASSYSFRGHEQYF
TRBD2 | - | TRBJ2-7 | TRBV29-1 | TGCAGCGTCCGCCCGGGACTAGCTTCCTACGAGCAGTACTTC | CSVRPGLASYEQYF
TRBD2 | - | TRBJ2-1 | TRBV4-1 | TGCGCCAGCAGCCGAGAGGGACTAGCGGGAGGCAATGAGCAGTTCTTC | CASSREGLAGGNEQFF
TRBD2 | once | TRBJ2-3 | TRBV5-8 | TGTGCCAGCAGCTTCACGGGGGAGGGCCTAGATACGCAGTATTTT | CASSFTGEGLDTQYF
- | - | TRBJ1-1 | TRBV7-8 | TGTGCCAGCAGCAGGGCGGGGGTAAACATCTTAACTGAAGCTTTCTTT | CASSRAGVNILTEAFF
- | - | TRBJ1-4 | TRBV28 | TGTGCCAGCAGTTTACACAGGGAGAATGAAAAACTGTTTTTT | CASSLHRENEKLFF
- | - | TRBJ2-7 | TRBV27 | TGTGCCAGCAGTTTAGAGGGCTCCTACGAGCAGTACTTC | CASSLEGSYEQYF
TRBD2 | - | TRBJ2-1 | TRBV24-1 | TGTGCCACCAGTGATAGCCCTCAAACCGGGACTAGCGCATACAATGAGCAGTTCTTC | CATSDSPQTGTSAYNEQFF
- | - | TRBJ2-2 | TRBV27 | TGTGCCAGCGGGCGCCAGGGCAACACCGGGGAGCTGTTTTTT | CASGRQGNTGELFF
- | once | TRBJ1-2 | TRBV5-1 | TGCGCCAGCAGCTTGGACGGTCTCCGGGACTATGGCTACACCTTC | CASSLDGLRDYGYTF
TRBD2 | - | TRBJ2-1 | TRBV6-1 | TGTGCCAGCAGTGAGTGGGGGGCTAGCGGGAGGTACAATGAGCAGTTCTTC | CASSEWGASGRYNEQFF
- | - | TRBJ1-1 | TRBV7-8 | TGTGCCAGCAGCGTGGGGGGGGCTGACACTGAAGCTTTCTTT | CASSVGGADTEAFF
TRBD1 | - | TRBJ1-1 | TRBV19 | TGTGCCAGTAGTCCGCTCCGGACAGGGGAGACTGAAGCTTTCTTT | CASSPLRTGETEAFF
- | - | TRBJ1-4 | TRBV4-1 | TGCGCCAGCAGCGCCGGTTTTAATGAAAAACTGTTTTTT | CASSAGFNEKLFF
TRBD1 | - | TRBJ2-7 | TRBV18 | TGTGCCAGCTCACCCCGGGACAGGGACCACGAGCAGTACTTC | CASSPRDRDHEQYF
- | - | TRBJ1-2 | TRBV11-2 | TGTGCCAGCAGCCCACTTTCGTCGAGGGGGAATGGCTACACCTTC | CASSPLSSRGNGYTF
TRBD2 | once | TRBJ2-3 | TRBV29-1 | TGCAGCGTTGAAGAACTGACTAGCGGGAGAACAGATACGCAGTATTTT | CSVEELTSGRTDTQYF
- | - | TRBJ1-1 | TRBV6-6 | TGTGCCAGCAGTTACCGTCGGAACACTGAAGCTTTCTTT | CASSYRRNTEAFF
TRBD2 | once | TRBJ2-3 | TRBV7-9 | TGTGCCAGCAGCTTTCCCACTAGCGGGAGGGCCCTCGGAACAGATACGCAGTATTTT | CASSFPTSGRALGTDTQYF
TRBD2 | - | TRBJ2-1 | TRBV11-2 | TGTGCCAGCAGCTTAGTTACTAGCGGGTACAATGAGCAGTTCTTC | CASSLVTSGYNEQFF
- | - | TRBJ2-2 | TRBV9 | TGTGCCAGCAGCCCTTTGACCGGGACAAGTAGGATCGGGGAGCTGTTTTTT | CASSPLTGTSRIGELFF
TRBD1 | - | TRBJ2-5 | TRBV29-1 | TGCAGCGTTGCGACAGGGCTAGAGACCCAGTACTTC | CSVATGLETQYF
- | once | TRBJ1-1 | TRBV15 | TGTGCCACCACCCTCTACCCTGACACTGAAGCTTTCTTT | CATTLYPDTEAFF
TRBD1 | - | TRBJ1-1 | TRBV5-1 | TGCGCCAGCCGGTACCGAGGGACAGCTCCCATGAACACTGAAGCTTTCTTT | CASRYRGTAPMNTEAFF
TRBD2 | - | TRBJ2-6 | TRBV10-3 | TGTGCCATCAGTGACCCTGCGGGGGACTCTGGGGCCAACGTCCTGACTTTC | CAISDPAGDSGANVLTF
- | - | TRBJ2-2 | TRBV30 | TGTGCCTGGAGTGTACGGCCAGGGGCTACCGGGGAGCTGTTTTTT | CAWSVRPGATGELFF
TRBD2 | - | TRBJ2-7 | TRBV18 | TGTGCCAGCTCACCCTCGGGAGGGTCTCGAGAGCAGTACTTC | CASSPSGGSREQYF
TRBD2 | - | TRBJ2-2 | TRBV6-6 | TGTGCCAGCAGTTACGGGGAGCGGGGAACCGGGGAGCTGTTTTTT | CASSYGERGTGELFF
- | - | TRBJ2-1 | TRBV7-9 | TGTGCCAGCAGCTTACAAAGCGACAGTGCTGCGCAGTTCTTC | CASSLQSDSAAQFF